Presented here are 21 T cell receptor beta chains from one specimen sequenced in a study of blood T cell repertoires in COVID-19. Generated by immunoSEQ multiplex PCR, the TCRdb table keeps only in-frame clones and is missing some. The sample gives 200,000 to 250,000 clones, approximately 81% of which show up once; roughly 10% is in the top ten. Sequenced material: peripheral blood. The receptors stem from an elderly woman with COVID-19, enrolled during active disease.

The J gene is TRBJ1-6, the V gene TRBV30, with D possibly matching TRBD1 (5 bases). Germline values: CDR1 GTSNPN, CDR2 SVGIG (reference sequence). The CDR3 extends over 16 amino acids. The V gene lost 0 bases and the J gene lost 0 bases, with 9 bases spanning the gap. CDR3 nucleotide sequence: TGTGCCTGGAGTGTGGGGGGGGGCTCCTATAATTCACCCCTCCACTTT. Translating it yields CAWSVGGGSYNSPLHF.

The chain combines TRBV3-1 (or the pseudogene TRBV3-2) with TRBJ2-5; 7 bases fit TRBD2. V was pared by 7 bases and J by 5 bases, with 10 bases of the junction left unmatched. In germline, CDR1 is LGHDT, CDR2 YNNKEL (reference sequence). There are 14 residues in the CDR3. CDR3 sequence (DNA): TGTGCCAGCAACCCTCCGGGGGGTAGGGAGACCCAGTACTTC. This encodes CASNPPGGRETQYF.

There are a few counts of this clone. The chain carries TRBV6-6 and TRBJ2-7, with a tentative D call TRBD2 (6 bases). Trimming stripped 2 bases from V and 3 bases from J, with 11 bases between. CDR1 and CDR2 (germline): MNHNY, SVGAGI (reference sequence). This CDR3 contains 14 residues. This CDR3 is CASSYALGGYEQYV. The CDR3, as DNA: TGTGCCAGCAGTTACGCCTTGGGGGGCTACGAGCAGTACGTC.

The chain recombines TRBV7-2 with TRBJ1-2; 7 bases map to TRBD1. This CDR3 has 16 amino acids. After removal of 4 bases from V and 8 bases from J, the junction contained 16 bases not matched to a gene. Germline V gene lookup returns CDR1 SGHTA and CDR2 FQGNSA. CDR3 in amino acids: CASSSAVLGQGGGYTF. The CDR3 DNA is TGTGCCAGCAGCTCAGCAGTGTTAGGCCAGGGGGGAGGCTACACCTTC.

The chain employs TRBV5-5 and TRBJ2-1, with D hard to call. The CDR3 covers 14 residues. Germline V gene lookup returns CDR1 SGHKS and CDR2 YYEKEE (reference sequence). V was trimmed by 4 bases and J by 4 bases, leaving 12 bases between them. This chain's CDR3 is CASSPSVLYNEQFF. DNA of the CDR3: TGTGCCAGCAGCCCCTCGGTGTTATACAATGAGCAGTTCTTC.

The V call is TRBV27, the J call TRBJ2-5, with TRBD2 matching 10 bases. In germline, CDR1 is MNHEY, CDR2 SMNVEV (reference sequence). The CDR3 has 16 amino acids. The V segment lost 4 bases and the J segment 0 bases; nucleotides outside the gene matches: 5. CDR3 in amino acids: CASSSQRGGYQETQYF. The DNA of the CDR3 is TGTGCCAGCAGTTCCCAGCGGGGGGGGTACCAAGAGACCCAGTACTTC.

V and J are TRBV27 and TRBJ1-6; D is ambiguous. V gave up 6 bases and J gave up 6 bases, with 6 bases separating them. Germline CDR1 MNHEY, CDR2 SMNVEV (reference sequence). This CDR3 comprises 12 residues. CDR3 coding DNA: TGTGCCAGCAGATCCCTTAATTCACCCCTCCACTTT. It yields the protein CASRSLNSPLHF.

The sample holds one count of this clone. This chain uses TRBV10-3 with TRBJ1-2; D might be TRBD1 (5 bases). Trimming removed 8 bases from V and 2 bases from J, with 9 bases in between. This CDR3 spans 12 amino acids. Per germline, CDR1 ENHRY and CDR2 SYGVKD. Here the CDR3 reads CAIWDLNYGYTF. The CDR3 nucleotides read TGTGCCATCTGGGACTTAAACTATGGCTACACCTTC.

This rearrangement joins TRBV5-3 to TRBJ1-2, with 7 bases that match TRBD1. TRBV5-3 is noted as an ORF with a role that remains uncertain. The CDR3 is 14 amino acids. V shed 4 bases and J 4 bases; nucleotides not matched to a gene: 7. The DNA for the CDR3 is TGTGCCAGAAGCCTAAAGGACAGGATCTATGGCTACACCTTC. It translates to CARSLKDRIYGYTF.

The gene calls are TRBV4-1 and TRBJ1-3, with 7 bases fitting TRBD1. J lost 4 bases, V lost 2 bases, and 5 bases had no gene match. The CDR3 consists of 15 residues. Germline CDR1 reads MGHRA; CDR2 reads YSYEKL. The CDR3 nucleotides are TGCGCCAGCAGCCAACAACAGGGGTCCGGAAACACCATATATTTT. Amino acid sequence: CASSQQQGSGNTIYF.

V usage is TRBV5-8 and J usage is TRBJ1-2; D perhaps matches TRBD1 (6 bases). This CDR3 has 15 amino acids. With 4 bases removed from V and 5 bases from J, the gap between germline ends came to 18 bases. Germline-derived CDR1 and CDR2 are SGHTS and YDEGEE. The CDR3 bases are TGTGCCAGCAGCCCGGCAGTGACAGGTTTTTATGGCTACACCTTC. It yields the protein CASSPAVTGFYGYTF.

The rearrangement joins TRBV6-6 to TRBJ1-1; D not certain. V gave up 0 bases and J gave up 1 base, with 6 bases separating them. CDR3 size: 14 residues. The V gene's germline CDR1 is MNHNY and CDR2 SVGAGI (reference sequence). The CDR3 is CASSYSSPNTEAFF. The CDR3 region has the DNA TGTGCCAGCAGTTACTCGAGCCCGAACACTGAAGCTTTCTTT.

This chain uses TRBV10-3 with TRBJ2-1; 11 nucleotides match TRBD2. The CDR3 has 15 residues. Germline CDR1 reads ENHRY; CDR2 reads SYGVKD. V shed 1 base, J shed 7 bases, and the junction held 3 bases outside the gene matches. The CDR3 region is CAISELAGGINEQFF. DNA of the CDR3: TGTGCCATCAGTGAGTTAGCGGGGGGGATTAATGAGCAGTTCTTC.

The V and J genes are TRBV6-5 and TRBJ2-5, with D possibly being TRBD2 (5 bases). The CDR3 contains 14 residues. CDR1 and CDR2 (germline): MNHEY, SVGAGI. Trimming pared 7 bases from V and 2 bases from J, leaving 14 bases between. For the CDR3, the DNA is TGTGCCAGCAAGGAGGTCCTAACACAAGAGACCCAGTACTTC. It codes for CASKEVLTQETQYF.

CDR3 sequence (DNA): TGTGCCAGCCGGCTTCAGGGGAGTTCTGGAAACACCATATATTTT. It translates to CASRLQGSSGNTIYF. The rearrangement joins TRBV27 to TRBJ1-3; the D gene is possibly TRBD1 (6 bases). V was pared by 8 bases and J by 1 base, with 15 bases between. The CDR3 runs 15 residues. The germline gives CDR1 MNHEY, CDR2 SMNVEV (reference sequence).

This rearrangement joins TRBV29-1 to TRBJ2-5, with D possibly TRBD2 on 6 matching bases. Germline V gene data show CDR1 as SQVTM and CDR2 as ANQGSEA. V was cut by 6 bases and J by 1 base, with 15 bases left in between. The CDR3 loop spans 14 amino acids. The DNA for the CDR3 is TGCAGCGTACGGTTCGGGGGTAGCCAAGAGACCCAGTACTTC. Amino acid sequence: CSVRFGGSQETQYF.

This chain joins TRBV5-1 and TRBJ2-3; 10 positions match TRBD1. V lost 3 bases to trimming and J lost 6 bases; unmatched junction nucleotides: 7. This CDR3 has 15 residues. Per germline, CDR1 SGHRS and CDR2 YFSETQ. CDR3 DNA: TGCGCCAGCAGCTCACCGGGACAGGGGTACGATACGCAGTATTTT. It translates to CASSSPGQGYDTQYF.

The chain combines TRBV7-2 with TRBJ2-2, with 9 positions matching TRBD2. Trimming cost V 5 bases and J 4 bases; bases outside gene matches: 8. Germline V gene data show CDR1 as SGHTA and CDR2 as FQGNSA. This CDR3 comprises 16 residues. CDR3 DNA sequence: TGTGCCAGCAGCGGTAGCGGGGGAATTTTCACCGGGGAGCTGTTTTTT. Translation gives CASSGSGGIFTGELFF.

This chain connects TRBV5-1 to TRBJ2-5, with 7 bases matching TRBD1. The CDR3 spans 16 residues. Germline CDR1 is SGHRS and CDR2 is YFSETQ. The V and J ends lost 4 bases and 1 base, in that order; junction bases with no gene match: 10. CDR3 sequence: CASSPGTAPLQETQYF. In DNA, the CDR3 is TGCGCCAGCAGCCCCGGGACAGCGCCCCTCCAAGAGACCCAGTACTTC. The entire variable domain, with the rest obtained from reference TRBV5-1 and TRBJ2-5, is as follows: KAGVTQTPRYLIKTRGQQVTLSCSPISGHRSVSWYQQTPGQGLQFLFEYFSETQRNKGNFPGRFSGRQFSNSRSEMNVSTLELGDSALYLCASSPGTAPLQETQYFGPGTRLLVL.

This clone was seen a single time. CDR3 region: CASSPDDRGNTIYF. CDR3 bases: TGTGCCAGCAGCCCAGACGACAGGGGAAACACCATATATTTT. The chain employs TRBV9 and TRBJ1-3; the D gene is possibly TRBD1 (6 bases). This CDR3 is 14 amino acids long. Trimming took 4 bases from V and 4 from J, leaving 12 bases between them. Germline CDR1 SGDLS, CDR2 YYNGEE.

The chain links TRBV14 to TRBJ2-2; TRBD1 might be the D (6 bases). V gave up 1 base and J gave up 4 bases, with 7 bases separating them. This CDR3 has 14 amino acids. CDR1 is SGHDN, CDR2 FVKESK, per germline. The CDR3 here is CASSQGDTTGELFF. The CDR3 bases are TGTGCCAGCAGCCAAGGGGACACCACCGGGGAGCTGTTTTTT.